The next 4 T cell receptor beta chains were all read from a single sample in a study of identifying expanded T cells in peripheral blood (dated 2019 in TCRdb). The library was made by the immunoSEQ multiplex PCR assay. Drawn from immuneACCESS, this table holds only the in-frame rearrangements with V and J called that TCRdb kept. Clones are partly lost; checked studies trace under half to an unresolved V gene and leave the rest unexplained. Across this sample there are under 150,000 clones, with roughly 82% seen only once. Of the sample, more than 2.5% falls within the top ten clones. Sequencing input: blood. The receptors stem from a person aged 18 to 70 in good health.

The chain couples TRBV9 to TRBJ2-7; D perhaps matches TRBD1 (6 bases). Trimming removed 0 bases at V and 2 bases at J, with 9 bases between. The CDR3 has 14 residues. Germline V gene lookup returns CDR1 SGDLS and CDR2 YYNGEE. The CDR3, as DNA: TGTGCCAGCAGCGTAGGGGGGCCCCCCTACGAGCAGTACTTC. This translates into CASSVGGPPYEQYF.

The rearrangement joins TRBV19 to TRBJ1-1; D is perhaps TRBD1 (6 bases). The CDR3 totals 14 residues. Trimming removed 2 bases at V and 8 bases at J, with 15 bases between. The germline gives CDR1 LNHDA, CDR2 SQIVND (reference sequence). The CDR3 here is CASSISTGGTEAFF. Written as DNA, the CDR3 is TGTGCCAGTAGTATATCAACGGGGGGCACCGAAGCTTTCTTT.

The chain joins TRBV4-3 to TRBJ1-2; 8 nucleotides align to TRBD1. With V trimmed by 4 bases and J by 8 bases, 15 bases remained unmatched. This CDR3 comprises 16 residues. The V gene's germline CDR1 is LGHNA and CDR2 YSLEER. In nucleotides, the CDR3 is TGCGCCAGCAGCCGGTTGACCGGGACAGGAAGATGGGGCTACACCTTC. This gives the protein CASSRLTGTGRWGYTF.

This clone has just one count. The chain combines TRBV25-1 with TRBJ2-7; 10 bases agree with TRBD1. The CDR3 length is 14 residues. In germline, CDR1 is MGHDK, CDR2 SYGVNS. V trimming: 6 bases; J trimming: 3 bases; junction bases outside the gene matches: 5. For the CDR3, the DNA is TGTGCCAGCAGGAACCGGGACAGGGGCTACGAGCAGTACTTC. Its protein product is CASRNRDRGYEQYF.